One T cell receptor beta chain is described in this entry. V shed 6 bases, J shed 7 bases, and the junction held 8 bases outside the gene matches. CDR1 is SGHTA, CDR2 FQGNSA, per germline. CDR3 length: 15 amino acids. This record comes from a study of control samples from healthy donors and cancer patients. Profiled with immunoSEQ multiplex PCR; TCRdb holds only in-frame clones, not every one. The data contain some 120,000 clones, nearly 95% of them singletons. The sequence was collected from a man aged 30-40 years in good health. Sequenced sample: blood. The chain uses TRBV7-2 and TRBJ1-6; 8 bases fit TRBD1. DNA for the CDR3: TGTGCCAGCAGACTCAGGACAGGGACCAATTCACCCCTCCACTTT. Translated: CASRLRTGTNSPLHF.